What follows are 9 T cell receptor beta chains derived from one specimen sequenced in a study of T cell changes during pregnancy in multiple sclerosis. Sequencing used immunoSEQ multiplex PCR; TCRdb keeps in-frame clones, though not all of them. Counted here are about 29,000 clones, around nine tenths occurring once; the ten biggest clones make up 6.2%. The sample consisted of CD8+ T cells from peripheral blood mononuclear cells, taken before pregnancy. The receptors were gathered from a female donor with multiple sclerosis, enrolled in a pregnancy study.

V is TRBV9 and J is TRBJ1-2; tentatively, D is TRBD1 (6 bases). The germline CDR1 and CDR2 sequences are SGDLS and YYNGEE. This CDR3 spans 16 amino acids. Deletions cut 0 bases from V and 8 bases from J, with 20 bases between. In DNA form, the CDR3 reads TGTGCCAGCAGCGTAGGGCAGGGGCCCTACGGTTGGGGCTACACCTTC. It yields the protein CASSVGQGPYGWGYTF. The whole variable domain, filled in from reference TRBV9 and TRBJ1-2, reads DSGVTQTPKHLITATGQRVTLRCSPRSGDLSVYWYQQSLDQGLQFLIQYYNGEERAKGNILERFSAQQFPDLHSELNLSSLELGDSALYFCASSVGQGPYGWGYTFGSGTRLTVV.

CDR3 sequence: CASERRGSTDTQYF. The CDR3 nucleotides are TGTGCCAGCGAACGACGGGGGAGCACAGATACGCAGTATTTT. The genes are TRBV2 and TRBJ2-3; the D gene is possibly TRBD2 (6 bases). CDR3 length: 14 amino acids. The germline gives CDR1 SNHLY, CDR2 FYNNEI. Trimming stripped 8 bases from V and 0 bases from J, with 12 bases between.

The J gene is TRBJ1-1, the V gene TRBV7-9; D uncertain. This CDR3 comprises 15 residues. CDR1 and CDR2 from the germline V gene are SEHNR and FQNEAQ (reference sequence). The V end was cut by 3 bases, the J end by 1 base, with 12 bases between. The CDR3 reads CASSFSLERNTEAFF. CDR3 sequence (DNA): TGTGCCAGCAGCTTTTCCTTGGAGAGGAACACTGAAGCTTTCTTT.

The chain has TRBV27 and TRBJ2-5; possibly TRBD2 for D (6 bases). CDR3 length equals 14 residues. Between the trimmed V and J ends, which lost 3 bases and 2 bases, there was a span of 10 bases. The germline V gene has CDR1 MNHEY and CDR2 SMNVEV (reference sequence). CDR3 nucleotides: TGTGCCAGCAGTTTTTCTAGCGCTCAAGAGACCCAGTACTTC. Translated: CASSFSSAQETQYF.

This chain uses TRBV30 with TRBJ2-1; D is perhaps TRBD2 (6 bases). Trimming pared 5 bases from V and 8 bases from J, leaving 13 bases between. Per the germline V gene, CDR1 is GTSNPN and CDR2 is SVGIG (reference sequence). The CDR3 runs to 12 residues. The DNA of the CDR3 is TGTGCCTGGGGGGGGAGTGGCTATGAGCAGTTCTTC. Translating gives CAWGGSGYEQFF.

This clone was recorded a few times. The chain links TRBV7-3 to TRBJ2-2, with TRBD2 matching over 7 bases. Germline loops: CDR1 SGHTA, CDR2 FQGTGA. After removal of 3 bases from V and 1 base from J, the junction contained 5 bases not matched to a gene. The CDR3 loop spans 16 amino acids. This CDR3 is CASSFRLARNTGELFF. The CDR3 DNA reads TGTGCCAGCAGCTTCCGACTAGCCAGGAACACCGGGGAGCTGTTTTTT.

The chain uses TRBV15 and TRBJ2-2; 10 bases fit TRBD2. In germline, CDR1 is LNHNV, CDR2 YYDKDF (reference sequence). The V segment lost 1 base and the J segment 3 bases; nucleotides outside the gene matches: 2. This CDR3 spans 16 amino acids. CDR3 amino acids: CATSRGTSGYTGELFF. Written as DNA, the CDR3 is TGTGCCACCAGCAGAGGGACTAGCGGTTACACCGGGGAGCTGTTTTTT.

V and J are TRBV27 and TRBJ2-2; TRBD2 might be the D (6 bases). V lost 8 bases and J 5 bases, leaving 12 bases between the germline ends. The CDR3 sequence is 13 residues long. CDR1 is MNHEY, CDR2 SMNVEV, per germline (reference sequence). The CDR3, as DNA: TGTGCCAGCCGACTAGGGAGTACCGGGGAGCTGTTTTTT. This gives the protein CASRLGSTGELFF.

The rearrangement links TRBV5-1 to TRBJ2-1, with a possible D match to TRBD2 (5 bases). V was cut by 5 bases and J by 4 bases, with 10 bases left in between. This CDR3 has 13 residues. Germline values: CDR1 SGHRS, CDR2 YFSETQ. The CDR3 sequence is CASRPDLYNEQFF. DNA for the CDR3: TGCGCCAGCAGGCCGGACTTATACAATGAGCAGTTCTTC.